The rows below give T cell receptor beta chains drawn from one sample of a study of control samples from healthy donors and cancer patients. The assay was immunoSEQ multiplex PCR, and TCRdb's table has in-frame clones only and misses some. This table has about 150,000 clones, approximately 92% appearing once. Sequenced material: blood. The origin of the receptors is a man younger than 40 in good health. CDR3s include the opening cysteine and the closing phenylalanine or tryptophan. The D gene is left open where the match is weak. Rows may omit the clone size; those that give it use once, few, many or a size class.

CDR3: CASSAFTGGGYTF; DNA: TGTGCCAGCAGCGCCTTCACGGGGGGAGGCTACACCTTC; J: TRBJ1-2; size: .; V: TRBV9; D: .
CDR3: CAWMGRYSGNTIYF; DNA: TGTGCCTGGATGGGACGCTACTCTGGAAACACCATATATTTT; J: TRBJ1-3; size: .; V: TRBV30; D: .
CDR3: CASSLARAGGISSYEQYF; DNA: TGTGCCAGCAGCTTAGCGCGCGCGGGGGGGATATCGTCCTACGAGCAGTACTTC; J: TRBJ2-7; size: .; V: TRBV11-2; D: TRBD2
CDR3: CASSLTGTRFYNEQFF; DNA: TGCGCCAGCAGCTTAACCGGGACTAGATTTTACAATGAGCAGTTCTTC; J: TRBJ2-1; size: .; V: TRBV5-1; D: TRBD2
CDR3: CASSLGGLPYNSPLHF; DNA: TGTGCCAGCAGCTTAGGGGGCTTACCCTATAATTCACCCCTCCACTTT; J: TRBJ1-6; size: .; V: TRBV7-9; D: .
CDR3: CSVVEETQYF; DNA: TGCAGCGTTGTGGAGGAGACCCAGTACTTC; J: TRBJ2-5; size: .; V: TRBV29-1; D: .
CDR3: CASSAYGTGHTEAFF; DNA: TGTGCCAGCAGTGCCTACGGGACAGGCCACACTGAAGCTTTCTTT; J: TRBJ1-1; size: .; V: TRBV6-2/TRBV6-3; D: TRBD1
CDR3: CAWSVSRRGHSEQFF; DNA: TGTGCCTGGAGTGTTTCTCGTAGGGGGCACAGTGAGCAGTTCTTC; J: TRBJ2-1; size: once; V: TRBV30; D: TRBD1
CDR3: CASATSYRTRSSSYNEQFF; DNA: TGTGCTAGTGCCACCTCCTATAGGACTAGATCTAGCTCCTACAATGAGCAGTTCTTC; J: TRBJ2-1; size: .; V: TRBV12-5; D: TRBD2
CDR3: CASSRGVAYGYTF; DNA: TGTGCCAGCAGCCGAGGGGTGGCCTATGGCTACACCTTC; J: TRBJ1-2; size: .; V: TRBV7-2; D: .
CDR3: CAWSSGLAGEETQYF; DNA: TGTGCCTGGAGTTCCGGACTAGCGGGGGAAGAGACCCAGTACTTC; J: TRBJ2-5; size: .; V: TRBV30; D: TRBD2
CDR3: CATSDPGGLTGELFF; DNA: TGTGCCACCAGTGATCCGGGGGGGCTTACCGGGGAGCTGTTTTTT; J: TRBJ2-2; size: .; V: TRBV24-1; D: TRBD2
CDR3: CASTFGGGHVAWETGELFF; DNA: TGTGCCAGCACCTTTGGCGGGGGGCACGTTGCTTGGGAGACCGGGGAGCTGTTTTTT; J: TRBJ2-2; size: .; V: TRBV19; D: TRBD2
CDR3: CASSPYKSVGVSIAFF; DNA: TGTGCCAGCAGCCCTTACAAGTCGGTTGGGGTTTCGATCGCTTTCTTT; J: TRBJ1-1; size: .; V: TRBV9; D: .
CDR3: CASSLAGLADSYEQYF; DNA: TGTGCCAGCAGCTTAGCGGGGCTAGCGGATTCCTACGAGCAGTACTTC; J: TRBJ2-7; size: .; V: TRBV7-9; D: TRBD2
CDR3: CASSSGTGGVSYGYTF; DNA: TGTGCCAGTAGTTCCGGGACAGGGGGCGTCTCCTATGGCTACACCTTC; J: TRBJ1-2; size: .; V: TRBV19; D: TRBD1
CDR3: CASSWTGSYEQYF; DNA: TGTGCCAGCAGTTGGACCGGTTCCTACGAGCAGTACTTC; J: TRBJ2-7; size: .; V: TRBV28; D: .
CDR3: CATSRTGGMNTEAFF; DNA: TGTGCCACCAGCAGAACAGGTGGAATGAACACTGAAGCTTTCTTT; J: TRBJ1-1; size: once; V: TRBV15; D: .
CDR3: CASKTGGYNQPQHF; DNA: TGTGCCAGCAAGACAGGGGGCTACAATCAGCCCCAGCATTTT; J: TRBJ1-5; size: .; V: TRBV28; D: TRBD1
CDR3: CASSSPSGALNTEAFF; DNA: TGTGCCAGCAGTTCACCCTCGGGAGCCTTGAACACTGAAGCTTTCTTT; J: TRBJ1-1; size: .; V: TRBV28; D: .
CDR3: CASSTDREETQYF; DNA: TGTGCCAGCAGCACAGACAGGGAAGAGACCCAGTACTTC; J: TRBJ2-5; size: once; V: TRBV7-7; D: TRBD1
CDR3: CASRLLAPSYEQYF; DNA: TGCGCCAGCAGACTCCTAGCCCCTTCCTACGAGCAGTACTTC; J: TRBJ2-7; size: .; V: TRBV10-1; D: .
CDR3: CASIEGMNTEAFF; DNA: TGTGCCAGTATCGAGGGAATGAACACTGAAGCTTTCTTT; J: TRBJ1-1; size: .; V: TRBV19; D: .
CDR3: CASGLFDADEQFF; DNA: TGTGCTAGTGGCTTATTCGACGCGGATGAGCAGTTCTTC; J: TRBJ2-1; size: .; V: TRBV12-5; D: .
CDR3: CASSLGVAVFTDTQYF; DNA: TGTGCCAGCAGCTTAGGAGTAGCGGTTTTCACAGATACGCAGTATTTT; J: TRBJ2-3; size: .; V: TRBV11-1; D: .
CDR3: CASSLASGDNEQFF; DNA: TGTGCCAGCAGCTTAGCTAGCGGAGACAATGAGCAGTTCTTC; J: TRBJ2-1; size: .; V: TRBV7-3; D: TRBD2
CDR3: CASSQSGANVLTF; DNA: TGTGCCAGCAGTCAGTCTGGGGCCAACGTCCTGACTTTC; J: TRBJ2-6; size: .; V: TRBV2; D: .
CDR3: CASSPRGSYSNYGYTF; DNA: TGTGCCAGCAGCCCTAGAGGGTCCTACTCTAACTATGGCTACACCTTC; J: TRBJ1-2; size: .; V: TRBV3-1/TRBV3-2; D: .
CDR3: CASSMEGRRYGYTF; DNA: TGTGCCAGTAGTATGGAGGGGCGCCGGTATGGCTACACCTTC; J: TRBJ1-2; size: .; V: TRBV19; D: .
CDR3: CATSRSGGSYGYTF; DNA: TGTGCCACCAGTCGAAGTGGGGGTTCTTATGGCTACACCTTC; J: TRBJ1-2; size: .; V: TRBV15; D: .
CDR3: CASSSTVFQEQYF; DNA: TGTGCCAGCAGCTCGACAGTCTTCCAAGAGCAGTACTTC; J: TRBJ2-7; size: .; V: TRBV11-3; D: .
CDR3: CASSSRAGRGEKLFF; DNA: TGTGCCAGCAGCAGTAGGGCAGGTCGGGGTGAAAAACTGTTTTTT; J: TRBJ1-4; size: .; V: TRBV5-6; D: .
CDR3: CASSHGGGEGDTQYF; DNA: TGTGCCAGTAGTCATGGTGGGGGGGAAGGAGATACGCAGTATTTT; J: TRBJ2-3; size: .; V: TRBV19; D: TRBD2
CDR3: CASSLFDYNEQFF; DNA: TGTGCCAGCAGTTTATTCGACTACAATGAGCAGTTCTTC; J: TRBJ2-1; size: .; V: TRBV28; D: .
CDR3: CASSQSGVIKGSKNIQYF; DNA: TGCGCCAGCAGTCAATCAGGGGTCATTAAGGGGAGCAAAAACATTCAGTACTTC; J: TRBJ2-4; size: .; V: TRBV23-1; D: .
CDR3: CASSPGREQFF; DNA: TGTGCCAGCAGCCCGGGGCGGGAGCAGTTCTTC; J: TRBJ2-1; size: .; V: TRBV27; D: .
CDR3: CASSAVRLGSPEAFF; DNA: TGTGCCAGCAGCGCTGTGAGATTGGGCAGCCCTGAAGCTTTCTTT; J: TRBJ1-1; size: .; V: TRBV7-2; D: .
CDR3: CASTTTGGHNSPLHF; DNA: TGTGCCAGCACCACCACAGGGGGCCATAATTCACCCCTCCACTTT; J: TRBJ1-6; size: .; V: TRBV6-5; D: TRBD1
CDR3: CASSLEGGNYGYTF; DNA: TGTGCCAGCAGCTTGGAGGGGGGGAACTATGGCTACACCTTC; J: TRBJ1-2; size: .; V: TRBV5-4; D: .
CDR3: CASRLAGEAFF; DNA: TGTGCCAGCAGGTTGGCGGGTGAAGCTTTCTTT; J: TRBJ1-1; size: .; V: TRBV27; D: .
CDR3: CASSPEDRVNEQFF; DNA: TGTGCCAGCAGCCCGGAGGACAGGGTCAATGAGCAGTTCTTC; J: TRBJ2-1; size: .; V: TRBV7-9; D: TRBD1
CDR3: CASSYSPGVNTEAFF; DNA: TGTGCCAGCAGTTACTCCCCAGGAGTGAACACTGAAGCTTTCTTT; J: TRBJ1-1; size: .; V: TRBV6-5; D: .
CDR3: CASSLGGRGSTDTQYF; DNA: TGTGCCAGCAGCTTAGGAGGGCGGGGAAGCACAGATACGCAGTATTTT; J: TRBJ2-3; size: .; V: TRBV7-8; D: .
CDR3: CASSPLTPNGGYTF; DNA: TGTGCCAGCAGCCCTCTTACACCAAACGGAGGCTACACCTTC; J: TRBJ1-2; size: .; V: TRBV5-6; D: .
CDR3: CAWGLGGMNTEAFF; DNA: TGTGCCTGGGGCCTCGGGGGGATGAACACTGAAGCTTTCTTT; J: TRBJ1-1; size: .; V: TRBV30; D: .
CDR3: CSGRQGSSYNEQFF; DNA: TGCAGCGGCAGACAGGGGAGCTCCTACAATGAGCAGTTCTTC; J: TRBJ2-1; size: .; V: TRBV29-1; D: TRBD1
CDR3: CASTRLAGDRISTDTQYF; DNA: TGTGCCTCTACCCGACTAGCGGGGGACCGAATTAGCACAGATACGCAGTATTTT; J: TRBJ2-3; size: once; V: TRBV30; D: TRBD2
CDR3: CSASKRDNEQFF; DNA: TGCAGTGCTAGTAAGCGGGACAATGAGCAGTTCTTC; J: TRBJ2-1; size: .; V: TRBV20-1; D: .
CDR3: CASSLDSSGNTIYF; DNA: TGTGCCAGCAGCCTGGACAGCTCTGGAAACACCATATATTTT; J: TRBJ1-3; size: few; V: TRBV21-1; D: .
CDR3: CAISRDHAQGGYTF; DNA: TGTGCCATCAGCAGAGACCACGCACAGGGCGGCTACACCTTC; J: TRBJ1-2; size: .; V: TRBV15; D: .
CDR3: CASSLNPLRGLGTEAFF; DNA: TGTGCCAGCAGTTTAAACCCCCTCAGGGGTCTGGGTACTGAAGCTTTCTTT; J: TRBJ1-1; size: .; V: TRBV28; D: .
CDR3: CASALGQGITGELFF; DNA: TGTGCCAGTGCCTTGGGACAGGGAATCACCGGGGAGCTGTTTTTT; J: TRBJ2-2; size: .; V: TRBV19; D: TRBD1
CDR3: CASSGGAGDTDTQYF; DNA: TGTGCCAGCAGTGGAGGAGCGGGGGACACAGATACGCAGTATTTT; J: TRBJ2-3; size: .; V: TRBV2; D: TRBD2
CDR3: CASSDSTSGGLTQYF; DNA: TGTGCCAGCAGTGACTCGACTAGCGGGGGATTAACCCAGTACTTC; J: TRBJ2-5; size: .; V: TRBV6-5; D: TRBD2
CDR3: CAISESSTGELFF; DNA: TGTGCCATCAGTGAGTCGAGCACCGGGGAGCTGTTTTTT; J: TRBJ2-2; size: .; V: TRBV10-3; D: .
CDR3: CAWSTPGGGNTIYF; DNA: TGTGCCTGGAGTACGCCGGGGGGTGGAAACACCATATATTTT; J: TRBJ1-3; size: .; V: TRBV30; D: .
CDR3: CASRFRGSNTEAFF; DNA: TGTGCCAGCAGATTCCGGGGGTCGAACACTGAAGCTTTCTTT; J: TRBJ1-1; size: once; V: TRBV28; D: .